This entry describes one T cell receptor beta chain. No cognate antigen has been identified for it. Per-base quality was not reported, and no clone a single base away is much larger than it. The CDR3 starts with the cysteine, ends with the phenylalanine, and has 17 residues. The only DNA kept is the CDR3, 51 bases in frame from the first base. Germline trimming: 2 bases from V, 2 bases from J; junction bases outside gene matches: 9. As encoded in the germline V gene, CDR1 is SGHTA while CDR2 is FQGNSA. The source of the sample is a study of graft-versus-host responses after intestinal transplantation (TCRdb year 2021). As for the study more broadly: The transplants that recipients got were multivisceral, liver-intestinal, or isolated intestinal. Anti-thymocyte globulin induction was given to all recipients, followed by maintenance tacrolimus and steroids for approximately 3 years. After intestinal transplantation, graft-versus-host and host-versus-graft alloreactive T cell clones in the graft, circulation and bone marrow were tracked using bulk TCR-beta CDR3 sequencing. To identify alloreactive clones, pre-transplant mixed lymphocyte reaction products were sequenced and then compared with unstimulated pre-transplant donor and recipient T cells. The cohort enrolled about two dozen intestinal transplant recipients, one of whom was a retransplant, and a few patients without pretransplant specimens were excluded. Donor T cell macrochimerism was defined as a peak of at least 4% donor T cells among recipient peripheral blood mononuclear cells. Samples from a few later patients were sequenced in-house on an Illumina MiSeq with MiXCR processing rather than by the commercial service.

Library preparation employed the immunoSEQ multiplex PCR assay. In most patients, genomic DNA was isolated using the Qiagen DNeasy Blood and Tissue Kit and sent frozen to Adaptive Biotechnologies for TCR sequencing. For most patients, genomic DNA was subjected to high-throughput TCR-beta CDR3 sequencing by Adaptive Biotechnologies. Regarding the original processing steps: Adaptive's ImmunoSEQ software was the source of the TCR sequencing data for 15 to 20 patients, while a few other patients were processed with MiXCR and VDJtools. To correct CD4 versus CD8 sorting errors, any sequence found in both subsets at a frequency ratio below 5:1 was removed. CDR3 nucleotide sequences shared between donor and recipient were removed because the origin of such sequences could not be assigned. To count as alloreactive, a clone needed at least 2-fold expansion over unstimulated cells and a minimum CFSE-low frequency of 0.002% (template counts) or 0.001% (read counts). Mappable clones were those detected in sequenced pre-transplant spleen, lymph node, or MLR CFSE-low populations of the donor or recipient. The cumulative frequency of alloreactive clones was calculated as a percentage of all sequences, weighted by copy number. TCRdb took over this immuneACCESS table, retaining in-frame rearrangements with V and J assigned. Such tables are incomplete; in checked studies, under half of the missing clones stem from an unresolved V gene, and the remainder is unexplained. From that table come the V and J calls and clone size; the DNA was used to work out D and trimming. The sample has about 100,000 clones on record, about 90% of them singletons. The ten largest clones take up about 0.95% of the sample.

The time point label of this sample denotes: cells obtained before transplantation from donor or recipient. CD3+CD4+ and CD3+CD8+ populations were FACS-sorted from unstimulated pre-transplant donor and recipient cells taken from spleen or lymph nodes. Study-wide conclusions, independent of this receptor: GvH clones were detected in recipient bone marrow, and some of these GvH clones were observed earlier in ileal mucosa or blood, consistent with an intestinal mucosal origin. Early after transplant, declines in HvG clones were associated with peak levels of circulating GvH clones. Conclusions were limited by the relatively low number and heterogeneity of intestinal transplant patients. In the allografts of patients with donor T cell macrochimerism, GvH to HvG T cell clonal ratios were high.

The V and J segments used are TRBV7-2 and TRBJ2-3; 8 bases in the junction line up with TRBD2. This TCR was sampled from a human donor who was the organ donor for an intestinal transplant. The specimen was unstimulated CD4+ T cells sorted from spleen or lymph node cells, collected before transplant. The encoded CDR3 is CASSLPRTGGSTDTQYF. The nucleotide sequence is TGTGCCAGCAGCTTACCCCGTACGGGGGGGTCCACAGATACGCAGTATTTT.